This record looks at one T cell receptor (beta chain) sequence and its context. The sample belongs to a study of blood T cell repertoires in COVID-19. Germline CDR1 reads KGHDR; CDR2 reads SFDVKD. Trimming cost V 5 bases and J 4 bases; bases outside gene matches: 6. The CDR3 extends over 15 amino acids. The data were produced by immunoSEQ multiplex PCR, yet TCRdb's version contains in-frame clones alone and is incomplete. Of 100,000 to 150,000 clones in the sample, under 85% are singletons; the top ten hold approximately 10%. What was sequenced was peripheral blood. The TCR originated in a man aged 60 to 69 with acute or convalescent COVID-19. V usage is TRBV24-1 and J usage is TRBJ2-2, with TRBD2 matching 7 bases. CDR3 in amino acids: CATSGSGFRTGELFF. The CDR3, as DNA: TGTGCCACCAGTGGTAGCGGGTTTCGCACCGGGGAGCTGTTTTTT.